One sample yielded the 27 T cell receptor beta chains listed below, sequenced in a study of STAT5B mutations in CD4+ large granular lymphocyte leukemia. Here immunoSEQ multiplex PCR was the method, and the copy in TCRdb shows in-frame clones only, minus some. The sample lists 30,000 to 40,000 clones; around 76% were seen once. Sequenced input: CD4+ T cells from blood buffy coats. The receptor source for this set is a human donor in good health.

The chain recombines TRBV9 with TRBJ2-7; D not certain. The V end was cut by 3 bases, the J end by 4 bases, with 11 bases between. This CDR3 has 13 residues. Germline V CDR1 and CDR2: SGDLS, YYNGEE. The CDR3 sequence: CASSAPNGYEQYF. The DNA for the CDR3 is TGTGCCAGCAGCGCCCCTAACGGGTACGAGCAGTACTTC.

The chain carries TRBV9 and TRBJ1-2, with 8 positions matching TRBD1. The V gene's germline CDR1 is SGDLS and CDR2 YYNGEE. The V segment lost 4 bases and the J segment 4 bases; nucleotides outside the gene matches: 12. The CDR3 contains 16 residues. CDR3 coding DNA: TGTGCCAGCAGCCAGGGGGCAGGGGGTGCAAGCTATGGCTACACCTTC. The encoded protein is CASSQGAGGASYGYTF.

This clone showed up just once. The chain couples TRBV29-1 to TRBJ2-7; 9 bases map to TRBD2. CDR1 and CDR2 from the germline V gene are SQVTM and ANQGSEA. The trim removed 0 bases at V and 2 bases at J, leaving 8 bases unmatched. There are 16 residues in the CDR3. The CDR3 loop reads CSVEDPSSGAAYEQYF. CDR3 nucleotides: TGCAGCGTTGAAGATCCGTCTAGCGGGGCCGCCTACGAGCAGTACTTC.

The J gene is TRBJ2-3, the V gene TRBV30; D unresolved. The CDR3 has 15 amino acids. Germline loops: CDR1 GTSNPN, CDR2 SVGIG (reference sequence). V gave up 2 bases and J gave up 5 bases, with 17 bases separating them. The CDR3 is CAWSSLGSDIDTQYF. The CDR3 coding sequence is TGTGCCTGGAGTTCCCTCGGGTCCGACATAGATACGCAGTATTTT. Full variable domain (outside the CDR3, taken from reference TRBV30 and TRBJ2-3): SQTIHQWPATLVQPVGSPLSLECTVEGTSNPNLYWYRQAAGRGLQLLFYSVGIGQISSEVPQNLSASRPQDRQFILSSKKLLLSDSGFYLCAWSSLGSDIDTQYFGPGTRLTVL.

This rearrangement joins TRBV27 to TRBJ2-2; maybe TRBD2 (5 bases). This CDR3 spans 14 amino acids. Germline V gene data show CDR1 as MNHEY and CDR2 as SMNVEV (reference sequence). Trimming cost V 5 bases and J 6 bases, with 13 bases left between them. As DNA, the CDR3 is TGTGCCAGCAGTCTTGGGAGTTCGGCCGGGGAGCTGTTTTTT. It yields the protein CASSLGSSAGELFF.

V is TRBV9 and J is TRBJ1-5; 7 bases align to TRBD1. After removal of 4 bases from V and 4 bases from J, the junction contained 5 bases not matched to a gene. This CDR3 is 14 amino acids long. Per germline, CDR1 SGDLS and CDR2 YYNGEE. This chain's CDR3 is CASSLGTVNQPQHF. CDR3 bases: TGTGCCAGCAGCCTAGGGACAGTTAATCAGCCCCAGCATTTT.

This chain uses TRBV25-1 with TRBJ1-6; 9 nucleotides align to TRBD1. The CDR3 consists of 14 residues. Germline V gene sequence: CDR1 MGHDK, CDR2 SYGVNS. The V segment lost 6 bases and the J segment 7 bases; nucleotides outside the gene matches: 4. As DNA, the CDR3 is TGTGCCAGCAGGGGACAGGGCGACAATTCACCCCTCCACTTT. It encodes CASRGQGDNSPLHF.

The chain has TRBV18 and TRBJ2-7; 7 positions match TRBD1. V lost 3 bases to trimming and J lost 6 bases; unmatched junction nucleotides: 8. Germline V gene data show CDR1 as KGHSH and CDR2 as LQKENI. The CDR3 contains 14 residues. The CDR3 nucleotides are TGTGCCAGCTCACCGGCAGGGGGTTACGGCGAGCAGTACTTC. It codes for CASSPAGGYGEQYF. The full variable domain, in which reference TRBV18 and TRBJ2-7 provide the parts outside the CDR3, is NAGVMQNPRHLVRRRGQEARLRCSPMKGHSHVYWYRQLPEEGLKFMVYLQKENIIDESGMPKERFSAEFPKEGPSILRIQQVVRGDSAAYFCASSPAGGYGEQYFGPGTRLTVT.

The chain recombines TRBV19 with TRBJ1-5, with 8 bases matching TRBD1. V lost 6 bases, J lost 4 bases, and 5 bases stayed unmatched. The germline CDR1 and CDR2 sequences are LNHDA and SQIVND (reference sequence). The CDR3 is 14 residues long. The CDR3 protein is CASRGQGGNQPQHF. Written as DNA, the CDR3 is TGTGCCAGTAGAGGACAGGGAGGGAATCAGCCCCAGCATTTT. Full variable domain (rest looked up from reference TRBV19 and TRBJ1-5): DGGITQSPKYLFRKEGQNVTLSCEQNLNHDAMYWYRQDPGQGLRLIYYSQIVNDFQKGDIAEGYSVSREKKESFPLTVTSAQKNPTAFYLCASRGQGGNQPQHFGDGTRLSIL.

The chain employs TRBV5-4 and TRBJ1-1; perhaps TRBD1 as D (6 bases). The CDR3 is 13 amino acids. CDR1 and CDR2 from the germline V gene are SGHNT and YYREEE (reference sequence). Trimming took off 4 bases at V and 6 bases at J, with 13 bases between the two ends. The CDR3 protein is CASSSGQPAEAFF. CDR3 coding DNA: TGTGCCAGCAGCAGTGGACAGCCCGCTGAAGCTTTCTTT.

CDR3 in DNA: TGTGCCAGCAGCCGAGGACGAAACAATGAGCAGTTCTTC. Residues: CASSRGRNNEQFF. The V gene is TRBV25-1, the J gene TRBJ2-1; D is uncertain. From germline, CDR1 is MGHDK and CDR2 SYGVNS. The CDR3 spans 13 residues. V shed 6 bases and J shed 5 bases, with 11 bases lying between them.

There are a few counts of this clone. The chain couples TRBV5-4 to TRBJ1-1; D possibly corresponds to TRBD1 (6 bases). V lost 3 bases, J lost 7 bases, and 7 bases lay in between. The CDR3 covers 11 residues. CDR1 and CDR2 (germline): SGHNT, YYREEE (reference sequence). The CDR3 loop reads CASSSDSEAFF. The CDR3 region has the DNA TGTGCCAGCAGCTCGGACAGTGAAGCTTTCTTT.

CDR3 coding DNA: TGCGCCAGCAGCCAAGGATCAGGCACCGTCGACGAGCAGTACTTC. It specifies CASSQGSGTVDEQYF. The V call is TRBV4-1, the J call TRBJ2-7; no clear D. Trimming cost V 1 base and J 5 bases, with 15 bases left between them. The CDR3 length is 15 residues. Looked up from germline, CDR1 is MGHRA and CDR2 is YSYEKL.

This clone was counted a few times. V and J are TRBV2 and TRBJ2-7; 7 nucleotides match TRBD1. The V and J ends lost 4 bases and 7 bases, in that order; junction bases with no gene match: 7. This CDR3 spans 13 amino acids. Germline CDR1 is SNHLY and CDR2 is FYNNEI. The CDR3 DNA is TGTGCCAGCAGTGGCCAACAGGGGCGAGAGCAGTACTTC. This sequence encodes CASSGQQGREQYF.

This clone came up a few times. The chain joins TRBV11-2 to TRBJ1-2; D not resolved. CDR1 SGHAT and CDR2 FQNNGV come from the germline V gene. Trimming shortened V by 1 base and J by 4 bases, and 13 bases separated the two germline ends. CDR3 length: 15 amino acids. CDR3 nucleotide sequence: TGTGCCAGCAGCTTAGTGCCGGCTCCCCTCTATGGCTACACCTTC. It translates to CASSLVPAPLYGYTF. Variable domain in full (rest from reference TRBV11-2 and TRBJ1-2): EAGVAQSPRYKIIEKRQSVAFWCNPISGHATLYWYQQILGQGPKLLIQFQNNGVVDDSQLPKDRFSAERLKGVDSTLKIQPAKLEDSAVYLCASSLVPAPLYGYTFGSGTRLTVV.

The rearrangement links TRBV7-8 to TRBJ2-3, with TRBD2 as a possible D gene (6 bases). The CDR3 contains 16 residues. V lost 5 bases to trimming and J lost 2 bases, with 17 bases between them. CDR1 and CDR2 from the germline V gene are SGHVS and FQNEAQ. The CDR3 here is CASSPRLESATDTQYF. The CDR3 DNA reads as TGTGCCAGCAGCCCCCGACTAGAAAGCGCCACAGATACGCAGTATTTT.

The chain couples TRBV6-5 to TRBJ1-2, with a weak D call TRBD1 (6 bases). Germline V gene sequence: CDR1 MNHEY, CDR2 SVGAGI. V was clipped by 7 bases and J by 5 bases, with 20 bases between them. The CDR3 is made up of 15 amino acids. This chain's CDR3 is CASTPLIKGGYGYTF. The CDR3 DNA follows: TGTGCCAGCACTCCCCTGATAAAGGGGGGATATGGCTACACCTTC.

The chain links TRBV18 to TRBJ1-1; D gene uncertain. This CDR3 contains 12 residues. With 8 bases removed from V and 0 bases from J, the gap between germline ends came to 7 bases. Germline CDR1 is KGHSH and CDR2 is LQKENI. The CDR3 bases are TGTGCCAGCACGAAAGTGAACACTGAAGCTTTCTTT. This gives the protein CASTKVNTEAFF.

The chain has TRBV2 and TRBJ1-1; D gene uncertain. Trimming cost V 4 bases and J 5 bases, with 8 bases left between them. This CDR3 spans 12 amino acids. In germline, CDR1 is SNHLY, CDR2 FYNNEI. CDR3 loop: CASSGTQTEAFF. In nucleotides, the CDR3 is TGTGCCAGCAGTGGTACACAAACTGAAGCTTTCTTT.

The chain links TRBV5-4 to TRBJ2-2, with TRBD2 as a possible D gene (5 bases). V was clipped by 1 base and J by 4 bases, with 17 bases between them. The CDR3 runs 17 residues. CDR1 SGHNT and CDR2 YYREEE come from the germline V gene (reference sequence). The CDR3 DNA is TGTGCCAGCAGCTTGTTCTTCGGAGGAGAATTCACCGGGGAGCTGTTTTTT. This translates into CASSLFFGGEFTGELFF.

The chain uses TRBV18 and TRBJ1-1; no clear D. The CDR3 sequence is 12 residues long. Germline loops: CDR1 KGHSH, CDR2 LQKENI. Trimming removed 3 bases at V and 5 bases at J, with 7 bases between. DNA of the CDR3: TGTGCCAGCTCACCCACAGCTACTGAAGCTTTCTTT. It encodes CASSPTATEAFF.

The chain joins TRBV27 to TRBJ1-2; 7 nucleotides align to TRBD1. With 5 bases clipped from V and 5 bases from J, the junction kept 8 bases outside the gene matches. CDR1 is MNHEY and CDR2 is SMNVEV in the germline V gene (reference sequence). The length of the CDR3 is 14 residues. The CDR3 loop is CASSKGGQPYGYTF. As DNA, the CDR3 is TGTGCCAGCAGTAAGGGGGGACAGCCTTATGGCTACACCTTC.

The chain employs TRBV10-3 and TRBJ2-7, with D possibly TRBD1 on 6 matching bases. Germline CDR1 and CDR2: ENHRY and SYGVKD. This CDR3 spans 14 amino acids. V was cut by 4 bases and J by 0 bases, with 10 bases left in between. The CDR3 sequence: CAISGTESSYEQYF. CDR3 DNA sequence: TGTGCCATCAGTGGGACAGAAAGCTCCTACGAGCAGTACTTC.

This clone was counted a few times. The rearrangement links TRBV6-5 to TRBJ2-2; possibly TRBD2 for D (6 bases). Trimming took off 6 bases at V and 4 bases at J, with 15 bases between the two ends. Germline lookup yields CDR1 MNHEY and CDR2 SVGAGI. This CDR3 region has 15 residues. The CDR3 reads CASSPKGGRTGELFF. CDR3 DNA: TGTGCCAGCAGCCCCAAGGGAGGACGCACCGGGGAGCTGTTTTTT.

In nucleotides, the CDR3 is TGCAGTGCTAGAGAACCTATCGGCTACACCTTC. It specifies CSAREPIGYTF. The V and J genes are TRBV20-1 and TRBJ1-2, with unresolved D. The CDR3 extends over 11 amino acids. Between the trimmed V and J ends, which lost 0 bases and 8 bases, there was a span of 7 bases. Germline V lookup: CDR1 DFQATT, CDR2 SNEGSKA (reference sequence).

The J gene is TRBJ1-1, the V gene TRBV6-1, with D unclear. The V end was cut by 8 bases, the J end by 1 base, with 2 bases between. The CDR3 has 10 residues. CDR1 and CDR2 from the germline V gene are MNHNS and SASEGT. CDR3 coding DNA: TGTGCCAGCGGGAACACTGAAGCTTTCTTT. Its protein is CASGNTEAFF.

The chain is built from TRBV18 and TRBJ1-2; D possibly corresponds to TRBD1 (5 bases). This CDR3 is built from 14 residues. V shed 3 bases and J shed 7 bases, with 15 bases lying between them. Per germline, CDR1 KGHSH and CDR2 LQKENI. The CDR3, as DNA: TGTGCCAGCTCACCCGGACAAGTTTGGAGTGGCTACACCTTC. Encoded protein: CASSPGQVWSGYTF.